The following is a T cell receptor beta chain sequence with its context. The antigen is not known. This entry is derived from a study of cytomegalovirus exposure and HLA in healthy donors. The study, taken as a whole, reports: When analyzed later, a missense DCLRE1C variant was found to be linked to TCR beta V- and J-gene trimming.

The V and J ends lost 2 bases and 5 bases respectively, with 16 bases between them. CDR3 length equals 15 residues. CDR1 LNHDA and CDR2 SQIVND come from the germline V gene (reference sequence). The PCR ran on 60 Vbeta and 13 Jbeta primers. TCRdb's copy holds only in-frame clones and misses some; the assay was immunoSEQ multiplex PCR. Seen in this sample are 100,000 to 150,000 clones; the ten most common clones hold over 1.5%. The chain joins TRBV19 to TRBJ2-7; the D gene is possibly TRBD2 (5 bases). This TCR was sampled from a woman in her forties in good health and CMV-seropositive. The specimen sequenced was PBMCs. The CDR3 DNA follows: TGTGCCAGTAGTATAACTATCACAGCGAGGGACGAGCAGTACTTC. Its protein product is CASSITITARDEQYF.